What follows describes a single T cell receptor (beta chain). Its target is unknown. The data originate from a study of radiation and T cells in renal cell carcinoma. Sequencing was performed with immunoSEQ multiplex PCR; in TCRdb, only in-frame clones are kept and a portion is missing. The repertoire holds roughly 45,000 clones, roughly 85% seen once, with 25% to 30% in the top ten. Indicated time point: blood 4 weeks post-SBRT, at nephrectomy. Noted treatment: 15 Gy SBRT to primary tumor, nephrectomy 4 weeks later. Nephrectomy followed 15 Gy stereotactic body radiation by 4 weeks. Radiation-treated patients gave blood at baseline, week 2 and week 4. Findings of the study overall: From baseline, blood top tumor clonotypes peaked at 2 weeks post-radiation.

The J segment lost 2 bases and the V segment lost 3 bases, leaving 2 bases of the junction unmatched. The germline V gene has CDR1 SGHRS and CDR2 YFSETQ. The CDR3 has 13 amino acids. Sequencing was performed on blood, taken from a patient whose treatment included radiotherapy and nephrectomy. The chain combines TRBV5-1 with TRBJ2-7; 7 bases match TRBD2. The clonotype was recovered from a woman between 70 and 85 years old with renal cell carcinoma. CDR3 sequence (DNA): TGCGCCAGCAGCTCCGGACTAGCCTACGAGCAGTACTTC. Translated: CASSSGLAYEQYF.